The present T cell receptor (beta chain) was sequenced within a study of blood T cell repertoires in COVID-19. Study information: Sites in the United States, Italy and Spain provided acute and convalescent COVID-19 samples. T cells, B-cell-depleted T cells, or PBMCs provided the cDNA or gDNA that served as material.

Methods used by the authors: Counts of nucleated cells, estimated from reference gene primer amplification, were obtained. Assay: immunoSEQ multiplex PCR; the TCRdb copy retains only in-frame clones and omits some. V, J and clone size are taken as reported in that table, and D and trimming were inferred from the DNA itself. The repertoire holds about 74,000 clones, with 90% as singletons. Unmatched junction bases numbered 2, after V lost 6 bases and J lost 0 bases. The CDR3 runs 14 residues. Germline values: CDR1 MNHEY, CDR2 SVGAGI. A single count supports this clone. Specimen: peripheral blood. V and J are TRBV6-5 and TRBJ2-1; 7 bases are shared with TRBD2. The origin of this receptor is a human donor in a cohort sampled during active COVID-19. CDR3 residues: CASRGGSSYNEQFF. The CDR3 DNA is TGTGCCAGCAGGGGGGGGTCCTCCTACAATGAGCAGTTCTTC.